The 27 T cell receptor beta chains in this list originate from one sample, sequenced in a study of T cells in Graves' hyperthyroidism and ophthalmopathy. Researchers took RNA transcripts and amplified the TCR beta CDR3 regions from them. When the TCR CDR3 underwent first-round RT-PCR, the HTBI primer set was used. From the multiplex PCR reads, TCRdb called clonotypes with MiXCR, one entry per CDR3 protein. Of a few hundred thousand distinct CDR3 sequences in the sample, 46% were seen once. The sample taken for sequencing was peripheral blood or thyroid tissue (not recorded which). All receptors come from a young woman with Graves' hyperthyroidism.

The genes are TRBV29-1 and TRBJ1-4; 7 bases match TRBD1. J gave up 8 bases and V 6 bases, and 9 bases lay outside the gene matches. The CDR3 runs to 13 residues. Germline values: CDR1 SQVTM, CDR2 ANQGSEA. The CDR3 is CSVRRGQEEKLFF. Here the CDR3 DNA reads TGCAGCGTACGGAGGGGGCAGGAGGAAAAACTGTTTTTT.

The table lists this clonotype with many counts. The chain carries TRBV29-1 and TRBJ2-7; 7 bases are a match to TRBD2. The V segment lost 4 bases and the J segment 5 bases; nucleotides outside the gene matches: 11. The CDR3 is 14 residues long. Germline V gene sequence: CDR1 SQVTM, CDR2 ANQGSEA. The CDR3 nucleotides read TGCAGCGTTGCGGGGGGAGCTCTGATCAACGAGCAGTACTTC. Translating it yields CSVAGGALINEQYF.

The rearrangement uses TRBV19 and TRBJ1-4; D perhaps matches TRBD1 (5 bases). V was trimmed by 4 bases and J by 7 bases, leaving 16 bases between them. Germline V gene data show CDR1 as LNHDA and CDR2 as SQIVND (reference sequence). The length of the CDR3 is 15 residues. The CDR3 nucleotides are TGTGCCAGTAGTAGCCAAGCGGGGCGGGGTGAAAAACTGTTTTTT. Translating it yields CASSSQAGRGEKLFF. The full variable domain, its missing parts supplied by reference TRBV19 and TRBJ1-4, is DGGITQSPKYLFRKEGQNVTLSCEQNLNHDAMYWYRQDPGQGLRLIYYSQIVNDFQKGDIAEGYSVSREKKESFPLTVTSAQKNPTAFYLCASSSQAGRGEKLFFGSGTQLSVL.

In this sample, this clonotype turned up many times. The V gene is TRBV7-9, the J gene TRBJ2-5; D is uncertain. CDR3 length: 14 amino acids. V lost 1 base, J lost 5 bases, and 11 bases lay in between. Germline CDR1 is SEHNR and CDR2 is FQNEAQ (reference sequence). The CDR3 loop is CASSLEKGWETQYF. For the CDR3, the DNA is TGTGCCAGCAGCTTAGAAAAGGGTTGGGAGACCCAGTACTTC.

This clonotype has at least ten counts. The J gene is TRBJ1-2, the V gene TRBV7-8, with D unresolved. Germline V gene sequence: CDR1 SGHVS, CDR2 FQNEAQ. The V gene lost 1 base and the J gene lost 3 bases, with 12 bases spanning the gap. The CDR3 totals 15 residues. The CDR3, as DNA: TGTGCCAGCAGCTTAGGGGATAGGCAGTACTATGGCTACACCTTC. Protein: CASSLGDRQYYGYTF.

This clonotype was observed many times. The gene calls are TRBV29-1 and TRBJ2-5, with TRBD1 matching 9 bases. CDR1 and CDR2 (germline): SQVTM, ANQGSEA. The CDR3 covers 14 residues. The trim removed 5 bases at V and 4 bases at J, leaving 8 bases unmatched. CDR3 amino acids: CSVYGTGSSETQYF. CDR3 nucleotide sequence: TGCAGCGTTTATGGGACAGGGAGTTCAGAGACCCAGTACTTC. Variable domain in full (rest from reference TRBV29-1 and TRBJ2-5): SAVISQKPSRDICQRGTSLTIQCQVDSQVTMMFWYRQQPGQSLTLIATANQGSEATYESGFVIDKFPISRPNLTFSTLTVSNMSPEDSSIYLCSVYGTGSSETQYFGPGTRLLVL.

This clonotype has ten or more counts. CDR3 nucleotide sequence: TGTGCCACCAGCACCCAAGGGAACTATGGCTACACCTTC. This codes for CATSTQGNYGYTF. This chain connects TRBV15 to TRBJ1-2; D unclear. Deletions cut 4 bases from V and 2 bases from J, with 8 bases between. The germline V gene has CDR1 LNHNV and CDR2 YYDKDF (reference sequence). The CDR3 has 13 residues.

Here the CDR3 DNA reads TGCGCCAGCAGCTTGGAGGGGGGCGCTTCAGATCCTGAAGCTTTCTTT. This sequence encodes CASSLEGGASDPEAFF. V is TRBV5-1 and J is TRBJ1-1; tentatively, D is TRBD1 (6 bases). The V and J ends lost 0 bases and 6 bases respectively, with 18 bases between them. This CDR3 spans 16 amino acids. From germline, CDR1 is SGHRS and CDR2 YFSETQ.

This clonotype was counted a few times. The genes are TRBV7-9 and TRBJ2-7; 10 nucleotides line up with TRBD1. The CDR3 totals 15 residues. With V trimmed by 5 bases and J by 5 bases, 9 bases remained unmatched. Per germline, CDR1 SEHNR and CDR2 FQNEAQ (reference sequence). The CDR3 DNA reads as TGTGCCAGCAGCCCGGAAGGACAGGGGGAGGACGAGCAGTACTTC. This codes for CASSPEGQGEDEQYF.

The chain carries TRBV20-1 and TRBJ2-5; 11 bases fit TRBD2. The CDR3 is made up of 13 amino acids. The V gene's germline CDR1 is DFQATT and CDR2 SNEGSKA (reference sequence). The CDR3 bases are TGCAGCGGGGGACTAGCGGTAGAAGAGACCCAGTACTTC. It translates to CSGGLAVEETQYF.

There are a few counts of this clonotype. This chain uses TRBV2 with TRBJ2-7; 8 nucleotides align to TRBD1. The CDR3 runs to 16 residues. The V and J ends lost 7 bases and 3 bases, in that order; junction bases with no gene match: 14. The germline gives CDR1 SNHLY, CDR2 FYNNEI. The chain's CDR3 is CASTTTKGTGFYEQYF. CDR3 nucleotide sequence: TGTGCCAGCACCACTACCAAAGGGACAGGCTTCTACGAGCAGTACTTC.

The rearrangement uses TRBV12-1 and TRBJ1-6; the D segment call TRBD1 is taken from the table without a DNA check. TRBV12-1 is designated a pseudogene. CDR3 length: 16 residues. The CDR3 region has the DNA TGTGCCAGCAGCTTTGGGGGGACAGGCTCGTATTCACCCCTCCACTTT. Translated: CASSFGGTGSYSPLHF.

The V call is TRBV19, the J call TRBJ1-1, with 7 nucleotides matching TRBD1. There are 18 residues in the CDR3. The V gene end was trimmed by 3 bases and the J gene end by 4 bases; junction bases not matched to a gene: 17. Germline assignment: CDR1 LNHDA and CDR2 SQIVND (reference sequence). CDR3 amino acids: CASSIQGTAVSTGTEAFF. The CDR3 DNA is TGTGCCAGTAGTATTCAGGGGACAGCCGTTAGTACGGGCACTGAAGCTTTCTTT.

There are many counts of this clonotype. This chain links TRBV7-9 with TRBJ2-5, with D perhaps matching TRBD2 (6 bases). Trimming removed 5 bases at V and 9 bases at J, with 16 bases between. The CDR3 totals 13 residues. Germline CDR1 is SEHNR and CDR2 is FQNEAQ (reference sequence). CDR3 region: CASSQALWGAQYF. In DNA, the CDR3 is TGTGCCAGCAGCCAAGCTCTATGGGGGGCCCAGTACTTC.

The chain combines TRBV19 with TRBJ1-5, with a weak D call TRBD1 (5 bases). V shed 9 bases and J shed 2 bases, with 17 bases lying between them. Germline lookup yields CDR1 LNHDA and CDR2 SQIVND (reference sequence). The CDR3 sequence is 15 residues long. CDR3 coding DNA: TGTGCCAGCAGAGTTCCAGGGAGACGCAATCAGCCCCAGCATTTT. Amino acid sequence: CASRVPGRRNQPQHF.

This clonotype occurred many times. This chain uses TRBV2 with TRBJ1-2; a weak D match, TRBD1 (5 bases). Trimming took 3 bases from V and 8 from J, leaving 13 bases between them. The CDR3 loop spans 13 amino acids. Germline values: CDR1 SNHLY, CDR2 FYNNEI. CDR3 sequence reads: CASSDFRASGYTF. Written as DNA, the CDR3 is TGTGCCAGCAGTGATTTCAGGGCCTCCGGCTACACCTTC.

This chain connects TRBV25-1 to TRBJ1-6; D remains ambiguous. V was clipped by 4 bases and J by 10 bases, with 14 bases between them. This CDR3 contains 14 residues. Germline-derived CDR1 and CDR2 are MGHDK and SYGVNS. The chain's CDR3 is CASSATDWRSPLHF. The CDR3 coding sequence is TGTGCCAGCAGTGCTACCGACTGGAGATCACCCCTCCACTTT.

Of note for this clonotype: The germline gene is not matched at one end of the junction; a read error may be the cause. CDR3 bases: TGCGCCAGCAGCCAAGCCGCCGCGTTCTATGGCTACACCTTC. Encoded protein: CASSQAAAFYGYTF. The rearrangement joins TRBV7-3 to TRBJ1-2; D unclear. Looked up from germline, CDR1 is SGHTA and CDR2 is FQGTGA. The CDR3 has 14 residues.

The rearrangement joins TRBV29-1 to TRBJ1-2, with TRBD1 matching over 7 bases. CDR3 length: 11 amino acids. Losses at the gene ends were 8 bases for V and 7 bases for J; bases not matched to a gene: 7. Germline V CDR1 and CDR2: SQVTM, ANQGSEA. The DNA of the CDR3 is TGCAGCATCCTGACAGGGTCTGGCTACACCTTC. It translates to CSILTGSGYTF.

This rearrangement joins TRBV11-2 to TRBJ2-7; 10 bases align to TRBD2. CDR1 SGHAT and CDR2 FQNNGV come from the germline V gene. The CDR3 loop spans 14 amino acids. Trimming cost V 2 bases and J 6 bases; bases outside gene matches: 4. CDR3 DNA: TGTGCCAGCAGCTTACAGTGGACTAGCGGCGAGCAGTACTTC. Its protein product is CASSLQWTSGEQYF. Together with reference TRBV11-2 and TRBJ2-7, the CDR3 gives the full variable domain: EAGVAQSPRYKIIEKRQSVAFWCNPISGHATLYWYQQILGQGPKLLIQFQNNGVVDDSQLPKDRFSAERLKGVDSTLKIQPAKLEDSAVYLCASSLQWTSGEQYFGPGTRLTVT.

This clonotype was counted at least ten times. The chain links TRBV29-1 to TRBJ1-5; 8 positions match TRBD1. Germline CDR1 SQVTM, CDR2 ANQGSEA. This CDR3 is 12 amino acids long. With V trimmed by 6 bases and J by 11 bases, 9 bases remained unmatched. CDR3 sequence (DNA): TGCAGCGTGGGAACAGGGGGGGAGACCCAGCATTTT. Its translation: CSVGTGGETQHF.

The chain recombines TRBV7-9 with TRBJ1-2; a possible D gene is TRBD1 (5 bases). Trimming took 9 bases from V and 8 from J, leaving 22 bases between them. This CDR3 is built from 14 residues. Germline assignment: CDR1 SEHNR and CDR2 FQNEAQ (reference sequence). CDR3 sequence: CASSTPGPISGYTF. CDR3 DNA sequence: TGTGCCAGTAGTACTCCGGGACCGATATCGGGCTACACCTTC.

This clonotype was detected once. J is TRBJ2-2 and V is TRBV5-1; 10 nucleotides line up with TRBD2. The V segment lost 5 bases and the J segment 0 bases; nucleotides outside the gene matches: 7. CDR3 length: 17 residues. The germline V gene has CDR1 SGHRS and CDR2 YFSETQ. The CDR3 DNA is TGCGCCAGCAGAAGGGGGACTAGCGCCGCGAACACCGGGGAGCTGTTTTTT. Encoded protein: CASRRGTSAANTGELFF.

About this clonotype: The junction does not match germline at one end; this may be a read error. The chain couples TRBV7-3 to TRBJ2-2; 9 nucleotides agree with TRBD1. This CDR3 spans 15 amino acids. The V gene's germline CDR1 is SGHTA and CDR2 FQGTGA. CDR3 residues: CASSQGTGIAGELFF. CDR3 nucleotides: TGCGCCAGCAGCCAGGGGACAGGGATTGCCGGGGAGCTGTTTTTT. Based on the CDR3 plus reference TRBV7-3 and TRBJ2-2, the full variable domain is GAGVSQTPSNKVTEKGKYVELRCDPISGHTALYWYRQSLGQGPEFLIYFQGTGAADDSGLPNDRFFAVRPEGSVSTLKIQRTERGDSAVYLCASSQGTGIAGELFFGEGSRLTVL.

As for this clonotype: The germline gene is not matched at one end of the junction; a read error may be the cause. This chain uses TRBV7-3 with TRBJ2-5, with D perhaps TRBD1 or TRBD2 (6 bases each). This CDR3 region has 14 residues. CDR1 is SGHTA and CDR2 is FQGTGA in the germline V gene. For the CDR3, the DNA is TGTGCCAGCACCTCGGGGGCGGCTTCGGGGACCCAGCACTTC. It translates to CASTSGAASGTQHF.

This clonotype was observed a few times. This chain connects TRBV29-1 to TRBJ2-7; D may be TRBD2 (6 bases). This CDR3 has 12 residues. Germline values: CDR1 SQVTM, CDR2 ANQGSEA. Trimming left V 3 bases short and J 5 bases short, with 11 bases between. Here the CDR3 DNA reads TGCAGCGTTGAGCGGGACCCCCACGAGCAGTACTTC. As protein: CSVERDPHEQYF.

The chain employs TRBV19 and TRBJ2-7; 11 positions agree with TRBD2. CDR3 size: 14 residues. The germline gives CDR1 LNHDA, CDR2 SQIVND (reference sequence). J was trimmed by 8 bases and V by 3 bases; bases with no gene match: 6. This chain's CDR3 is CASSMGLAATQQYF. CDR3 DNA: TGTGCCAGTAGTATGGGACTAGCGGCTACCCAGCAGTACTTC.